These 30 T cell receptor beta chains were sequenced from one sample in a study of blood T cell repertoires in COVID-19. Here immunoSEQ multiplex PCR was the method, and the copy in TCRdb shows in-frame clones only, minus some. The sample records just under 65,000 clones, about three quarters being singletons. Input material: peripheral blood. The receptors were sampled from a human donor in a cohort sampled during active COVID-19.

This chain uses TRBV12-5 with TRBJ2-1; TRBD1 aligns across 7 bases. Germline trimming cut 5 bases from V and 3 bases from J; bases unmatched to any gene: 4. Looked up from germline, CDR1 is LGHNT and CDR2 is FRNRAP. The CDR3 loop spans 14 amino acids. The CDR3 DNA follows: TGTGCTAGTGGTCCGGGACAGAGCTACAATGAGCAGTTCTTC. The encoded protein is CASGPGQSYNEQFF.

V is TRBV2 and J is TRBJ1-2; TRBD1 matches at 8 bases. Germline V gene data show CDR1 as SNHLY and CDR2 as FYNNEI. CDR3 length equals 13 residues. V was pared by 6 bases and J by 7 bases, with 7 bases of the junction left unmatched. The CDR3 nucleotides read TGTGCCAGCAGCGGACAGGGACTCAGTGGCTACACCTTC. It codes for CASSGQGLSGYTF.

The chain is built from TRBV3-1 (or the pseudogene TRBV3-2) and TRBJ2-4, with D maybe TRBD1 (6 bases). V shed 0 bases and J shed 1 base, with 13 bases lying between them. Germline V lookup: CDR1 LGHDT, CDR2 YNNKEL (reference sequence). The CDR3 contains 17 residues. The CDR3 bases are TGTGCCAGCAGCCAAGATCAGGGGACCAGGGCCAAAAACATTCAGTACTTC. Translation: CASSQDQGTRAKNIQYF.

This clone was picked up many times. This rearrangement joins TRBV2 to TRBJ1-5; D not resolved. The CDR3 covers 14 residues. With 7 bases removed from V and 7 bases from J, the gap between germline ends came to 17 bases. Germline values: CDR1 SNHLY, CDR2 FYNNEI. CDR3 nucleotides: TGTGCCAGCATGAGTCAGAGGAGTGGGCAGCCCCAGCATTTT. Protein product: CASMSQRSGQPQHF.

This chain uses TRBV5-4 with TRBJ2-5; 9 bases fit TRBD1. Germline CDR1 and CDR2: SGHNT and YYREEE (reference sequence). Trimming at V came to 4 bases and at J to 5 bases, leaving 6 bases not matched to a gene. The CDR3 is 14 residues long. The CDR3 sequence: CASSQGQGLETQYF. CDR3 nucleotides: TGTGCCAGCAGCCAGGGACAGGGACTGGAGACCCAGTACTTC.

The CDR3 here is CASSEQGREWETQYF. The CDR3 region has the DNA TGTGCCAGCAGTGAACAGGGTAGAGAGTGGGAGACCCAGTACTTC. The V gene is TRBV27, the J gene TRBJ2-5; possible D gene TRBD1, 6 bases. The V gene's germline CDR1 is MNHEY and CDR2 SMNVEV (reference sequence). This CDR3 contains 15 residues. V was shortened by 5 bases and J by 5 bases, with 18 bases between the two germline ends.

J is TRBJ2-7 and V is TRBV3-1 (or the pseudogene TRBV3-2); TRBD1 matches 7 bases. The CDR3 covers 15 residues. CDR1 is LGHDT, CDR2 YNNKEL, per germline (reference sequence). Unmatched junction bases numbered 6, after V lost 1 base and J lost 3 bases. Here the CDR3 DNA reads TGTGCCAGCAGCCAAGTACAGGGGATCATCTACGAGCAGTACTTC. Amino acids: CASSQVQGIIYEQYF.

The chain is built from TRBV24-1 and TRBJ2-1; 7 bases fit TRBD1. V shed 8 bases and J 6 bases; nucleotides not matched to a gene: 3. In germline, CDR1 is KGHDR, CDR2 SFDVKD. The CDR3 extends over 12 amino acids. The CDR3 DNA sequence: TGTGCCACCAAAGGGGACAGCAATGAGCAGTTCTTC. Amino acid sequence: CATKGDSNEQFF.

The rearrangement links TRBV10-2 to TRBJ1-1; TRBD1 matches at 8 bases. V dropped 7 bases and J dropped 4; count of bases not matched to a gene: 8. This CDR3 comprises 14 residues. Germline V gene lookup returns CDR1 WSHSY and CDR2 SAAADI. The CDR3 is CASNRVQGGTEAFF. The CDR3 DNA sequence: TGCGCCAGCAACCGGGTACAGGGGGGCACTGAAGCTTTCTTT.

The chain carries TRBV5-4 and TRBJ2-1; TRBD2 agrees at 16 bases. V shed 3 bases and J 9 bases; nucleotides not matched to a gene: 6. CDR1 and CDR2 (germline): SGHNT, YYREEE (reference sequence). The CDR3 contains 16 residues. The CDR3 here is CASSSGTSGGVGEQFF. In DNA form, the CDR3 reads TGTGCCAGCAGCTCCGGGACTAGCGGGGGGGTTGGTGAGCAGTTCTTC.

This clone was observed a handful of times. This rearrangement joins TRBV5-1 to TRBJ2-2; D is unresolved. This CDR3 contains 16 residues. Germline V gene lookup returns CDR1 SGHRS and CDR2 YFSETQ. Trimming shortened V by 4 bases and J by 2 bases, and 15 bases separated the two germline ends. CDR3 sequence reads: CASSPYPPGNTGELFF. The CDR3, as DNA: TGCGCCAGCAGCCCCTACCCTCCGGGTAACACCGGGGAGCTGTTTTTT.

The genes are TRBV19 and TRBJ2-3, with a possible D match to TRBD2 (5 bases). The CDR3 totals 12 residues. Trimming took 3 bases from V and 7 from J, leaving 8 bases between them. In germline, CDR1 is LNHDA, CDR2 SQIVND (reference sequence). The CDR3 DNA reads as TGTGCCAGTAGTATGTCGGGAAATACGCAGTATTTT. This translates into CASSMSGNTQYF.

The chain recombines TRBV13 with TRBJ1-1, with TRBD1 matching 7 bases. The CDR3 consists of 17 residues. CDR1 PRHDT and CDR2 FYEKMQ come from the germline V gene (reference sequence). The V gene end was trimmed by 5 bases and the J gene end by 0 bases; junction bases not matched to a gene: 12. DNA for the CDR3: TGTGCCAGCAGCCGGGAGGGGGCTAGGGGAGTGAACACTGAAGCTTTCTTT. This codes for CASSREGARGVNTEAFF.

Only one count was recorded for this clone. The V call is TRBV19, the J call TRBJ1-5, with 7 positions matching TRBD1. CDR1 and CDR2 from the germline V gene are LNHDA and SQIVND (reference sequence). The V and J ends lost 4 bases and 7 bases, in that order; junction bases with no gene match: 13. There are 16 residues in the CDR3. This CDR3 reads CASSNLSGGVGQPQHF. In DNA form, the CDR3 reads TGTGCCAGTAGTAACCTATCAGGGGGAGTGGGGCAGCCCCAGCATTTT. The full variable domain, in which reference TRBV19 and TRBJ1-5 provide the parts outside the CDR3, is DGGITQSPKYLFRKEGQNVTLSCEQNLNHDAMYWYRQDPGQGLRLIYYSQIVNDFQKGDIAEGYSVSREKKESFPLTVTSAQKNPTAFYLCASSNLSGGVGQPQHFGDGTRLSIL.

V is TRBV18 and J is TRBJ1-5, with D possibly matching TRBD1 (5 bases). V dropped 1 base and J dropped 7 bases, with 14 bases sitting between them. Germline V gene lookup returns CDR1 KGHSH and CDR2 LQKENI. The CDR3 is 15 amino acids. CDR3 residues: CASSPRAGAEQPQHF. The CDR3 nucleotides are TGTGCCAGCTCACCACGGGCTGGGGCGGAGCAGCCCCAGCATTTT.

The CDR3 DNA is TGTGCCAGCAGCTTTCGGGGGGAGGAGACCCAGTACTTC. This translates into CASSFRGEETQYF. The rearrangement joins TRBV5-6 to TRBJ2-5, with 7 nucleotides matching TRBD2. This CDR3 has 13 residues. V dropped 2 bases and J dropped 5; count of bases not matched to a gene: 3. Per the germline V gene, CDR1 is SGHDT and CDR2 is YYEEEE.

The chain couples TRBV3-1 (or the pseudogene TRBV3-2) to TRBJ2-2; D is perhaps TRBD1 (7 bases). V gave up 1 base and J gave up 3 bases, with 15 bases separating them. The germline CDR1 and CDR2 sequences are LGHDT and YNNKEL (reference sequence). The CDR3 is made up of 17 amino acids. CDR3 sequence reads: CASSQGRGRGYTGELFF. In DNA form, the CDR3 reads TGTGCCAGCAGCCAAGGGCGGGGCAGGGGGTACACCGGGGAGCTGTTTTTT.

J is TRBJ2-5 and V is TRBV6-5, with D possibly being TRBD2 (6 bases). With 8 bases removed from V and 6 bases from J, the gap between germline ends came to 16 bases. The germline V gene encodes CDR1 MNHEY and CDR2 SVGAGI. This CDR3 region has 13 residues. CDR3 amino acids: CASQTGGVQTQYF. CDR3 bases: TGTGCCAGCCAAACAGGAGGGGTGCAGACCCAGTACTTC.

This clone was picked up a small number of times. The V and J genes are TRBV5-1 and TRBJ2-2; no clear D gene. This CDR3 region has 16 residues. V was trimmed by 0 bases and J by 7 bases, leaving 16 bases between them. CDR1 and CDR2 (germline): SGHRS, YFSETQ. CDR3 loop: CASSLGQVKAGGELFF. In DNA, the CDR3 is TGCGCCAGCAGCTTGGGGCAGGTCAAGGCTGGCGGGGAGCTGTTTTTT.

The genes are TRBV7-3 and TRBJ1-1; TRBD1 aligns across 10 bases. J lost 11 bases, V lost 4 bases, and 13 bases had no gene match. The V gene's germline CDR1 is SGHTA and CDR2 FQGTGA. The CDR3 runs 15 residues. CDR3 region: CASSSDAGTGELAFF. CDR3 nucleotides: TGTGCCAGCAGCTCGGACGCCGGGACAGGGGAATTGGCTTTCTTT. Supplemented by reference TRBV7-3 and TRBJ1-1, the full variable domain reads GAGVSQTPSNKVTEKGKYVELRCDPISGHTALYWYRQSLGQGPEFLIYFQGTGAADDSGLPNDRFFAVRPEGSVSTLKIQRTERGDSAVYLCASSSDAGTGELAFFGQGTRLTVV.

V is TRBV4-3 and J is TRBJ2-5; 9 bases agree with TRBD2. Germline trimming cut 1 base from V and 3 bases from J; bases unmatched to any gene: 0. Germline V gene lookup returns CDR1 LGHNA and CDR2 YSLEER. The CDR3 totals 14 residues. The CDR3 loop reads CASSQGLAEETQYF. In nucleotides, the CDR3 is TGCGCCAGCAGCCAAGGACTAGCGGAAGAGACCCAGTACTTC.

This clone was recorded once. The chain is built from TRBV2 and TRBJ1-5; a possible D gene is TRBD1 (5 bases). Trimming removed 4 bases from V and 7 bases from J, with 14 bases in between. Germline V gene data show CDR1 as SNHLY and CDR2 as FYNNEI. The CDR3 is 14 residues long. CDR3 DNA: TGTGCCAGCAGTGGGAGACAGATGGAACAGCCCCAGCATTTT. This gives the protein CASSGRQMEQPQHF.

Only one count was recorded for this clone. This chain connects TRBV6-5 to TRBJ1-6, with D hard to call. Between the trimmed V and J ends, which lost 7 bases and 9 bases, there was a span of 13 bases. Germline V gene lookup returns CDR1 MNHEY and CDR2 SVGAGI. CDR3 length: 13 residues. The CDR3 DNA reads TGTGCCAGCACCGTCCGAGAGATTTCACCCCTCCACTTT. Residues: CASTVREISPLHF.

The V and J genes are TRBV10-2 and TRBJ1-6, with D unclear. Per germline, CDR1 WSHSY and CDR2 SAAADI. V was shortened by 0 bases and J by 2 bases, with 8 bases between the two germline ends. This CDR3 is 16 amino acids long. CDR3 bases: TGCGCCAGCAGTGAGTCGGAGGCAACCTATAATTCACCCCTCCACTTT. Its protein product is CASSESEATYNSPLHF.

In this sample, this clone turned up many times. The DNA of the CDR3 is TGTGCCAGCTCACCAAGCGGGGGGACTAAGACCCAGTACTTC. As protein: CASSPSGGTKTQYF. The V gene is TRBV18, the J gene TRBJ2-5, with 9 bases matching TRBD2. There are 14 residues in the CDR3. Germline V lookup: CDR1 KGHSH, CDR2 LQKENI. With 2 bases clipped from V and 6 bases from J, the junction kept 4 bases outside the gene matches.

V and J are TRBV30 and TRBJ2-3; 9 bases map to TRBD2. CDR1 GTSNPN and CDR2 SVGIG come from the germline V gene (reference sequence). Trimming cost V 5 bases and J 0 bases; bases outside gene matches: 9. The CDR3 covers 16 residues. DNA of the CDR3: TGTGCCTGGGAAGGTTTCGCGGGGGGGAGCACAGATACGCAGTATTTT. Protein: CAWEGFAGGSTDTQYF.

This chain links TRBV5-6 with TRBJ2-5; 10 bases line up with TRBD2. J lost 0 bases, V lost 1 base, and 3 bases had no gene match. This CDR3 comprises 16 residues. Per the germline V gene, CDR1 is SGHDT and CDR2 is YYEEEE. CDR3 protein: CASSLFSGGYQETQYF. Written as DNA, the CDR3 is TGTGCCAGCAGCTTGTTTAGCGGGGGGTACCAAGAGACCCAGTACTTC.

This chain links TRBV5-1 with TRBJ2-6; TRBD1 might be the D (5 bases). Trimming removed 2 bases from V and 2 bases from J, with 8 bases in between. Per the germline V gene, CDR1 is SGHRS and CDR2 is YFSETQ. The CDR3 is 15 residues long. The CDR3 spells CASSFGHPGANVLTF. The DNA of the CDR3 is TGCGCCAGCAGCTTCGGACATCCTGGGGCCAACGTCCTGACTTTC. Variable domain in full (rest from reference TRBV5-1 and TRBJ2-6): KAGVTQTPRYLIKTRGQQVTLSCSPISGHRSVSWYQQTPGQGLQFLFEYFSETQRNKGNFPGRFSGRQFSNSRSEMNVSTLELGDSALYLCASSFGHPGANVLTFGAGSRLTVL.

The genes are TRBV11-2 and TRBJ1-5; D not certain. Trimming removed 4 bases from V and 7 bases from J, with 11 bases in between. Germline loops: CDR1 SGHAT, CDR2 FQNNGV. This CDR3 comprises 13 residues. The CDR3 region is CASSSTLGQPQHF. In nucleotides, the CDR3 is TGTGCCAGCAGCTCCACATTGGGCCAGCCCCAGCATTTT.

The chain couples TRBV6-6 to TRBJ2-6; no definite D call. V lost 10 bases to trimming and J lost 2 bases, with 6 bases between them. CDR3 length: 12 residues. CDR1 and CDR2 from the germline V gene are MNHNY and SVGAGI (reference sequence). The chain's CDR3 is CAIQTGANVLTF. For the CDR3, the DNA is TGTGCCATCCAGACTGGGGCCAACGTCCTGACTTTC.